The 21 T cell receptor beta chains given below trace back to one sample, sequenced in a study of cytomegalovirus exposure and HLA in healthy donors (dated by TCRdb to about 2017). Libraries were built with the immunoSEQ multiplex PCR assay. For the multiplex PCR, a mixture combining 60 forward primers for TCR Vbeta segments and 13 reverse primers for TCR Jbeta segments was used. Entries here come from immuneACCESS through TCRdb and include only in-frame sequences with V and J called. Some clones fail to appear in such tables; in the studies checked, an unresolved V gene covers under half of the shortfall, and the cause of the remainder is unknown. The sample records some 120,000 clones, 75% of which are singletons. Over 1.5% of the sample rests with the top ten. The sequencing input was PBMCs. All receptors come from a woman between 18 and 29 years old in good health and CMV-seronegative.

The rearrangement uses TRBV6-1 and TRBJ2-7, with D possibly TRBD1 on 6 matching bases. Germline loops: CDR1 MNHNS, CDR2 SASEGT. This CDR3 has 14 residues. V shed 7 bases and J shed 2 bases, with 15 bases lying between them. CDR3 bases: TGTGCCAGCACCCCCGGCAGGGGCCCCTACGAGCAGTACTTC. Translating gives CASTPGRGPYEQYF.

The chain links TRBV27 to TRBJ1-5, with 10 bases matching TRBD1. The CDR3 runs 14 residues. The V gene's germline CDR1 is MNHEY and CDR2 SMNVEV (reference sequence). V dropped 6 bases and J dropped 4; count of bases not matched to a gene: 3. CDR3 residues: CASRGQGFNQPQHF. The CDR3 DNA reads as TGTGCCAGCAGGGGACAGGGGTTTAATCAGCCCCAGCATTTT.

This chain links TRBV15 with TRBJ2-1; 8 bases are a match to TRBD2. The CDR3 consists of 13 residues. J was trimmed by 12 bases and V by 5 bases; bases with no gene match: 9. Germline CDR1 LNHNV, CDR2 YYDKDF (reference sequence). For the CDR3, the DNA is TGTGCCACCAGCGCTTCCGGGACTAGGTTGCAGTTCTTC. This encodes CATSASGTRLQFF.

V is TRBV10-3 and J is TRBJ1-2; 9 bases agree with TRBD1. In germline, CDR1 is ENHRY, CDR2 SYGVKD. Unmatched junction bases numbered 7, after V lost 0 bases and J lost 5 bases. The CDR3 runs to 16 residues. The CDR3 region is CAISESRQGEFYGYTF. As DNA, the CDR3 is TGTGCCATCAGTGAGTCGAGACAGGGGGAGTTTTATGGCTACACCTTC.

J is TRBJ1-2 and V is TRBV14, with 7 nucleotides matching TRBD1. The CDR3 covers 16 residues. The J segment lost 6 bases and the V segment lost 3 bases, leaving 13 bases of the junction unmatched. Germline V gene data show CDR1 as SGHDN and CDR2 as FVKESK. The CDR3 spells CASSQFTGALMDGYTF. In DNA form, the CDR3 reads TGTGCCAGCAGCCAGTTTACAGGGGCCCTTATGGATGGCTACACCTTC.

The rearrangement joins TRBV5-1 to TRBJ1-2; TRBD1 matches 12 bases. This CDR3 is 17 amino acids long. The germline CDR1 and CDR2 sequences are SGHRS and YFSETQ. The trim removed 2 bases at V and 10 bases at J, leaving 15 bases unmatched. CDR3 sequence reads: CASSLPPGQGALSAYTF. For the CDR3, the DNA is TGCGCCAGCAGCTTACCTCCGGGACAGGGGGCTCTGTCTGCCTACACCTTC.

This chain uses TRBV28 with TRBJ2-5; 10 bases align to TRBD2. Germline-derived CDR1 and CDR2 are MDHEN and SYDVKM. The length of the CDR3 is 17 residues. V gave up 6 bases and J gave up 5 bases; unmatched junction bases: 15. In DNA form, the CDR3 reads TGTGCCAGCAGGCGGCGGGGGAGCGGGGGGGCCCGGGAGACCCAGTACTTC. This codes for CASRRRGSGGARETQYF.

The chain couples TRBV5-4 to TRBJ1-2; D may be TRBD1 (6 bases). Trimming removed 2 bases from V and 2 bases from J, with 10 bases in between. CDR1 SGHNT and CDR2 YYREEE come from the germline V gene (reference sequence). The CDR3 has 14 amino acids. CDR3: CASSFQQGNYGYTF. The CDR3 nucleotides read TGTGCCAGCAGCTTTCAACAGGGCAACTATGGCTACACCTTC. Full variable domain (remainder filled in from reference TRBV5-4 and TRBJ1-2): ETGVTQSPTHLIKTRGQQVTLRCSSQSGHNTVSWYQQALGQGPQFIFQYYREEENGRGNFPPRFSGLQFPNYSSELNVNALELDDSALYLCASSFQQGNYGYTFGSGTRLTVV.

This clone was picked up a small number of times. The rearrangement uses TRBV4-2 and TRBJ2-3; 12 bases fit TRBD2. The V segment lost 3 bases and the J segment 5 bases; nucleotides outside the gene matches: 9. The CDR3 has 17 residues. Germline CDR1 and CDR2: LGHNA and YNFKEQ. The CDR3 spells CASSQRLAGAVGDTQYF. Here the CDR3 DNA reads TGTGCCAGCAGCCAGCGACTAGCGGGGGCCGTGGGAGATACGCAGTATTTT.

This clone was detected only once. At one of its ends the junction is not consistent with the germline gene, which may arise from a read error. The chain recombines TRBV18 with TRBJ2-2, with D maybe TRBD2 (6 bases). Germline CDR1 KGHSH, CDR2 LQKENI. CDR3 length equals 14 residues. The DNA of the CDR3 is TGTGCCAGCTCAACGTCAGGGCACACCGGGGGGCTGTTTTTT. Translating gives CASSTSGHTGGLFF.

The V call is TRBV30, the J call TRBJ1-1; D unclear. The CDR3 is 12 residues long. Germline V lookup: CDR1 GTSNPN, CDR2 SVGIG (reference sequence). Trimming took 3 bases from V and 4 from J, leaving 9 bases between them. In nucleotides, the CDR3 is TGTGCCTGGAGGAAAAGTAGCACTGAAGCTTTCTTT. As protein: CAWRKSSTEAFF.

The chain links TRBV28 to TRBJ1-5; 10 positions match TRBD1. Losses at the gene ends were 5 bases for V and 6 bases for J; bases not matched to a gene: 7. CDR1 is MDHEN, CDR2 SYDVKM, per germline. This CDR3 has 15 amino acids. CDR3 in amino acids: CASSPNWDRGQPQHF. DNA of the CDR3: TGTGCCAGCAGTCCGAATTGGGACAGGGGTCAGCCCCAGCATTTT. The variable domain in full, completed from reference TRBV28 and TRBJ1-5, reads DVKVTQSSRYLVKRTGEKVFLECVQDMDHENMFWYRQDPGLGLRLIYFSYDVKMKEKGDIPEGYSVSREKKERFSLILESASTNQTSMYLCASSPNWDRGQPQHFGDGTRLSIL.

The chain combines TRBV30 with TRBJ1-2; 11 nucleotides agree with TRBD1. V dropped 3 bases and J dropped 3; count of bases not matched to a gene: 9. CDR3 length: 16 amino acids. CDR1 and CDR2 from the germline V gene are GTSNPN and SVGIG (reference sequence). The CDR3 nucleotides read TGTGCCTGGAGGCTTTGGGGGGGACAGGGGGACTATGGCTACACCTTC. The encoded protein is CAWRLWGGQGDYGYTF.

The chain has TRBV7-2 and TRBJ1-2, with 7 bases that match TRBD1. This CDR3 has 15 residues. Germline CDR1 reads SGHTA; CDR2 reads FQGNSA. After removal of 3 bases from V and 2 bases from J, the junction contained 6 bases not matched to a gene. The CDR3 loop is CASSLGPTGNYGYTF. Written as DNA, the CDR3 is TGTGCCAGCAGCTTGGGTCCGACAGGGAACTATGGCTACACCTTC.

V is TRBV7-2 and J is TRBJ2-5; 11 positions match TRBD2. Trimming removed 3 bases from V and 0 bases from J; junction bases left unmatched: 0. CDR1 and CDR2 from the germline V gene are SGHTA and FQGNSA. The CDR3 consists of 15 residues. The CDR3 DNA reads TGTGCCAGCAGCTTGACTAGCGGGGACCAAGAGACCCAGTACTTC. It yields the protein CASSLTSGDQETQYF.

This rearrangement joins TRBV2 to TRBJ1-2; D remains ambiguous. The germline V gene has CDR1 SNHLY and CDR2 FYNNEI. The CDR3 contains 11 residues. The germline V and J ends were trimmed by 8 bases and 7 bases, with 11 bases remaining between them. The CDR3 spells CASHWEAGYTF. In DNA form, the CDR3 reads TGTGCCAGCCATTGGGAGGCTGGCTACACCTTC.

The chain employs TRBV5-1 and TRBJ2-3; D perhaps matches TRBD2 (5 bases). V was pared by 0 bases and J by 4 bases, with 15 bases between. CDR3 length: 16 amino acids. Per germline, CDR1 SGHRS and CDR2 YFSETQ. The CDR3 bases are TGCGCCAGCAGCTTGGAAGGAGGAGAAGTCTCAGATACGCAGTATTTT. Its translation is CASSLEGGEVSDTQYF.

V and J are TRBV4-1 and TRBJ2-5, with D perhaps TRBD1 (6 bases). V dropped 4 bases and J dropped 3 bases, with 12 bases sitting between them. Per germline, CDR1 MGHRA and CDR2 YSYEKL. The CDR3 consists of 14 residues. CDR3 amino acids: CASSLVGQKETQYF. In DNA, the CDR3 is TGCGCCAGCAGCCTCGTAGGACAGAAAGAGACCCAGTACTTC.

CDR3 in amino acids: CASSLRGGDKQYF. CDR3 nucleotide sequence: TGTGCCAGCAGCTTGAGAGGCGGAGATAAGCAGTACTTC. This sequence joins TRBV5-4 and TRBJ2-7, with D uncertain. The CDR3 runs 13 residues. CDR1 is SGHNT and CDR2 is YYREEE in the germline V gene (reference sequence). Trimming cost V 1 base and J 8 bases, with 13 bases left between them.

The gene calls are TRBV7-9 and TRBJ1-4, with D maybe TRBD1 (5 bases). This CDR3 region has 17 residues. Trimming removed 2 bases from V and 2 bases from J, with 15 bases in between. Germline V CDR1 and CDR2: SEHNR, FQNEAQ (reference sequence). The CDR3, as DNA: TGTGCCAGCAGCTTATACGGCGGGGGTACGACTAATGAAAAACTGTTTTTT. This sequence encodes CASSLYGGGTTNEKLFF.

The rearrangement links TRBV2 to TRBJ2-2, with D possibly matching TRBD1 (5 bases). With 3 bases removed from V and 2 bases from J, the gap between germline ends came to 7 bases. Germline V gene lookup returns CDR1 SNHLY and CDR2 FYNNEI. The CDR3 is 14 residues long. CDR3 amino acids: CASSDRDNTGELFF. Written as DNA, the CDR3 is TGTGCCAGCAGTGACAGGGATAACACCGGGGAGCTGTTTTTT.